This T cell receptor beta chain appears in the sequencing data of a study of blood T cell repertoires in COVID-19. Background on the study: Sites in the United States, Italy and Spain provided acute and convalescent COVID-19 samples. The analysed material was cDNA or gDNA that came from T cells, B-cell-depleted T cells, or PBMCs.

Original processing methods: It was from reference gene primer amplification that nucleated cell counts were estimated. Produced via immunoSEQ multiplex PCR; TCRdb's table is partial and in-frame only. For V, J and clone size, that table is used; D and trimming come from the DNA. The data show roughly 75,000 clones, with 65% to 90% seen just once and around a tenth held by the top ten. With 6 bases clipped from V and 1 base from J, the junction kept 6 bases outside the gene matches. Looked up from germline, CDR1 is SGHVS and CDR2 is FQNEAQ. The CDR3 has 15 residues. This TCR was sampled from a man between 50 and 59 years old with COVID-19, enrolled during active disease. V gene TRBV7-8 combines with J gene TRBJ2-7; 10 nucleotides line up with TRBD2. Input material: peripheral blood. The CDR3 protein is CASSSLAGPSYEQYF. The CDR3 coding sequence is TGTGCCAGCAGTTCACTAGCGGGACCTTCCTACGAGCAGTACTTC.